These 18 T cell receptor beta chains share one sample of origin, sequenced in a study of response to subunit inactivated influenza vaccine. TCRdb used MiXCR to reprocess the RT-PCR reads, holding one entry per CDR3 protein. The table shows 500,000 to 550,000 distinct CDR3 sequences, with roughly 25% occurring only once. This sample also appeared in a second study, on T cells expressing NK-cell markers. That work adds: 5'RACE template switching with UMIs produced the TCR beta cDNA.

The source material was CD4+ T cells sorted from PBMCs, sampled about 11 days after vaccination. These receptors all come from a man aged 50 to 59 who received an inactivated influenza vaccine.

The gene calls are TRBV4-1 and TRBJ2-7; tentatively, D is TRBD2 (7 bases). Germline CDR1 reads MGHRA; CDR2 reads YSYEKL. The V gene lost 4 bases and the J gene lost 3 bases, with 13 bases spanning the gap. The CDR3 loop spans 14 amino acids. The CDR3 DNA follows: TGCGCCAGCAGCCCTTGGGGAGGGGGCTACGAGCAGTACTTC. Translation gives CASSPWGGGYEQYF.

The chain joins TRBV4-3 to TRBJ2-7; D is perhaps TRBD2 (6 bases). Trimming removed 0 bases at V and 9 bases at J, with 12 bases between. This CDR3 spans 13 amino acids. CDR1 is LGHNA and CDR2 is YSLEER in the germline V gene. The chain's CDR3 is CASSQDRGTRQYF. The CDR3 DNA follows: TGCGCCAGCAGCCAAGATCGCGGGACCAGGCAGTACTTC.

The chain is built from TRBV18 and TRBJ1-1, with TRBD1 as a possible D gene (5 bases). The V and J ends lost 5 bases and 0 bases respectively, with 13 bases between them. This CDR3 is built from 15 residues. Germline-derived CDR1 and CDR2 are KGHSH and LQKENI. Written as DNA, the CDR3 is TGTGCCAGCTCAAGTAGACAGCTATTGAACACTGAAGCTTTCTTT. It yields the protein CASSSRQLLNTEAFF.

V and J are TRBV5-4 and TRBJ2-3; 10 nucleotides agree with TRBD1. The germline gives CDR1 SGHNT, CDR2 YYREEE (reference sequence). This CDR3 comprises 15 residues. With V trimmed by 4 bases and J by 3 bases, 5 bases remained unmatched. The CDR3 DNA reads as TGTGCCAGCAGCGGGACAGGGGTGAGGACAGATACGCAGTATTTT. Translation: CASSGTGVRTDTQYF.

This clonotype was counted many times. The gene calls are TRBV29-1 and TRBJ2-3; possible D gene TRBD2, 6 bases. V was trimmed by 2 bases and J by 0 bases, leaving 12 bases between them. The germline gives CDR1 SQVTM, CDR2 ANQGSEA. CDR3 size: 15 residues. The CDR3, as DNA: TGCAGCGTTGAAATTAGCGGAGCGAGCACAGATACGCAGTATTTT. It encodes CSVEISGASTDTQYF.

The chain uses TRBV7-3 and TRBJ2-3; D remains ambiguous. This CDR3 is 15 amino acids long. The V end was cut by 1 base, the J end by 8 bases, with 16 bases between. Germline lookup yields CDR1 SGHTA and CDR2 FQGTGA. CDR3 nucleotide sequence: TGTGCCAGCAGCTTAAACGGATTGGCCCCGGGTACGCAGTATTTT. The encoded protein is CASSLNGLAPGTQYF.

This clonotype was observed a handful of times. The V call is TRBV20-1, the J call TRBJ2-7, with D possibly being TRBD1 (5 bases). The CDR3 has 12 amino acids. Germline CDR1 reads DFQATT; CDR2 reads SNEGSKA (reference sequence). V shed 6 bases and J shed 1 base, with 10 bases lying between them. The CDR3, as DNA: TGCAGTGCCTGCCAGGGATCCTACGAGCAGTACTTC. Protein product: CSACQGSYEQYF.

J is TRBJ2-1 and V is TRBV7-2, with 7 bases fitting TRBD2. Germline loops: CDR1 SGHTA, CDR2 FQGNSA. This CDR3 contains 12 residues. After removal of 5 bases from V and 9 bases from J, the junction contained 4 bases not matched to a gene. CDR3 in DNA: TGTGCCAGCAGCGCCACTAGCGTTGAGCAGTTCTTC. The encoded protein is CASSATSVEQFF.

The chain uses TRBV4-2 and TRBJ2-3, with TRBD1 matching over 9 bases. This CDR3 comprises 18 residues. V was pared by 1 base and J by 0 bases, with 8 bases of the junction left unmatched. The V gene's germline CDR1 is LGHNA and CDR2 YNFKEQ. In nucleotides, the CDR3 is TGTGCCAGCAGCCAAGTTAGTTGGACAGGGGAGAGCACAGATACGCAGTATTTT. Protein sequence: CASSQVSWTGESTDTQYF.

This clonotype was observed a handful of times. The chain has TRBV12-3 or TRBV12-4 and TRBJ1-1; maybe TRBD1 (5 bases). The CDR3 is 14 residues long. Trimming shortened V by 5 bases and J by 5 bases, and 15 bases separated the two germline ends. CDR3 in amino acids: CASSRGLGGTEAFF. The CDR3 DNA follows: TGTGCCAGCAGTAGGGGCCTCGGAGGGACTGAAGCTTTCTTT.

The chain recombines TRBV20-1 with TRBJ2-2; D is ambiguous. V was pared by 3 bases and J by 2 bases, with 4 bases between. This CDR3 comprises 12 residues. Germline V CDR1 and CDR2: DFQATT, SNEGSKA (reference sequence). The CDR3 DNA is TGCAGTGCTAGGGACAACACCGGGGAGCTGTTTTTT. Its translation: CSARDNTGELFF.

This chain connects TRBV20-1 to TRBJ2-1; 12 bases are shared with TRBD2. This CDR3 is 15 amino acids long. Germline trimming cut 2 bases from V and 7 bases from J; bases unmatched to any gene: 6. In germline, CDR1 is DFQATT, CDR2 SNEGSKA (reference sequence). CDR3 protein: CSARLAGGPSNEQFF. As DNA, the CDR3 is TGCAGTGCTAGACTAGCGGGAGGGCCGAGTAATGAGCAGTTCTTC.

Concerning this clonotype itself: A read error is likely, as this CDR3 ends without the conserved phenylalanine or tryptophan. The DNA for the CDR3 is TGTGCCAGCAGTTTCGCGGGACAGGGAACCGAGCAGTACCTC. This sequence encodes CASSFAGQGTEQYL. The rearrangement joins TRBV27 to TRBJ2-7; TRBD1 aligns across 9 bases. The length of the CDR3 is 14 residues. CDR1 is MNHEY, CDR2 SMNVEV, per germline (reference sequence). V was pared by 3 bases and J by 6 bases, with 6 bases of the junction left unmatched.

This clonotype was found a few times. This chain joins TRBV6-1 and TRBJ1-1, with D possibly TRBD1 on 5 matching bases. Germline V CDR1 and CDR2: MNHNS, SASEGT. The CDR3 runs 13 residues. With 7 bases removed from V and 6 bases from J, the gap between germline ends came to 15 bases. CDR3 in amino acids: CASILTVRSEAFF. For the CDR3, the DNA is TGTGCCAGCATCCTGACAGTCAGATCTGAAGCTTTCTTT.

This clonotype was seen a few times. The rearrangement joins TRBV5-5 to TRBJ2-7; TRBD1 might be the D (5 bases). The length of the CDR3 is 13 residues. V lost 2 bases and J 5 bases, leaving 11 bases between the germline ends. The germline gives CDR1 SGHKS, CDR2 YYEKEE (reference sequence). The CDR3, as DNA: TGTGCCAGCAGCTTAACAGGCCGCCACGAGCAGTACTTC. It codes for CASSLTGRHEQYF. Looking up the rest from reference TRBV5-5 and TRBJ2-7 gives the full variable domain: DAGVTQSPTHLIKTRGQQVTLRCSPISGHKSVSWYQQVLGQGPQFIFQYYEKEERGRGNFPDRFSARQFPNYSSELNVNALLLGDSALYLCASSLTGRHEQYFGPGTRLTVT.

The chain carries TRBV7-2 and TRBJ2-1; D might be TRBD2 (6 bases). V was trimmed by 1 base and J by 11 bases, leaving 15 bases between them. The CDR3 length is 14 residues. Germline lookup yields CDR1 SGHTA and CDR2 FQGNSA. Here the CDR3 reads CASSLGFQEGQQFF. The DNA for the CDR3 is TGTGCCAGCAGCTTAGGTTTCCAGGAGGGGCAGCAGTTCTTC.

This chain connects TRBV6-2 or TRBV6-3 to TRBJ2-1, with 8 bases that match TRBD1. Germline loops: CDR1 MNHEY, CDR2 SVGEGT. This CDR3 has 14 residues. V trimming: 0 bases; J trimming: 9 bases; junction bases outside the gene matches: 4. The DNA of the CDR3 is TGTGCCAGCAGTTACTCTGCCAGGGGGCGTGAGCAGTTCTTC. Its translation is CASSYSARGREQFF.

In this sample, this clonotype turned up a few times. The chain has TRBV4-3 and TRBJ2-5, with a tentative D call TRBD2 (5 bases). CDR3 size: 16 residues. Trimming took off 0 bases at V and 5 bases at J, with 16 bases between the two ends. Germline CDR1 is LGHNA and CDR2 is YSLEER. CDR3 loop: CASSQDPWASSETQYF. CDR3 nucleotide sequence: TGCGCCAGCAGCCAAGATCCATGGGCTAGCTCCGAGACCCAGTACTTC.